This passage covers 4 T cell receptor beta chains from one sample sequenced in a study of OX40 agonist ivuxolimab in advanced cancers. TCRdb's copy holds only in-frame clones and misses some; the assay was immunoSEQ multiplex PCR. The sample consists of tens of thousands of clones, about 90% of them appearing once. The sample here was CD4+ or CD8+ T cells sorted from blood, taken in a trial of the OX40 agonist ivuxolimab. The receptors come from an adult with an advanced solid tumor such as melanoma, head and neck, liver or kidney cancer.

The table lists this clone with a count of one. The chain joins TRBV5-1 to TRBJ2-1, with 8 positions matching TRBD2. CDR3 length equals 15 residues. V lost 3 bases, J lost 0 bases, and 2 bases stayed unmatched. Per the germline V gene, CDR1 is SGHRS and CDR2 is YFSETQ. In DNA form, the CDR3 reads TGCGCCAGCAGCTCCGGGGGGGACTCCTACAATGAGCAGTTCTTC. It translates to CASSSGGDSYNEQFF.

The chain links TRBV27 to TRBJ2-7, with a tentative D call TRBD1 (6 bases). There are 14 residues in the CDR3. The V end was cut by 6 bases, the J end by 5 bases, with 17 bases between. Germline V gene lookup returns CDR1 MNHEY and CDR2 SMNVEV (reference sequence). CDR3 bases: TGTGCCAGCAGAAAGAACAGGGACAATCACGAGCAGTACTTC. It translates to CASRKNRDNHEQYF.

This clone was found a few times. The chain employs TRBV5-3 and TRBJ2-7, with unresolved D. TRBV5-3 is given ORF status, its function remaining uncertain. This CDR3 has 14 residues. V gave up 0 bases and J gave up 2 bases, with 9 bases separating them. The CDR3 DNA sequence: TGTGCCAGAAGCTTGGCTGCCCGAACCTACGAGCAGTACTTC. Protein: CARSLAARTYEQYF.

V usage is TRBV5-1 and J usage is TRBJ2-3; the D gene is possibly TRBD2 (5 bases). This CDR3 comprises 14 residues. Germline assignment: CDR1 SGHRS and CDR2 YFSETQ. Trimming stripped 7 bases from V and 0 bases from J, with 12 bases between. CDR3 residues: CASGSGVSTDTQYF. In DNA, the CDR3 is TGCGCCAGCGGGAGCGGAGTGAGCACAGATACGCAGTATTTT.